One sample yielded the 16 T cell receptor beta chains listed below, sequenced in a study of T cell repertoires in cytomegalovirus infection. What these receptors recognize is not known. TCRdb called the reads again in MiXCR, with one record for every CDR3 protein. The sample shows about 700,000 distinct CDR3 sequences, about 33% of them seen only once. This specimen consisted of cultured PBMCs, obtained from culture after CMV antigen stimulation. The receptors were sampled from a human donor in good health (CMV status not recorded). Some clones in this sample may be carry-over from other donors' samples.

This sequence joins TRBV19 and TRBJ1-2, with TRBD1 matching over 7 bases. CDR3 length equals 15 residues. CDR1 LNHDA and CDR2 SQIVND come from the germline V gene (reference sequence). V was clipped by 4 bases and J by 6 bases; unmatched bases: 11. CDR3 sequence: CASSTWTGLLDGYTF. The CDR3 region has the DNA TGTGCCAGTAGTACCTGGACAGGCTTGCTAGATGGCTACACCTTC. Full variable domain (rest looked up from reference TRBV19 and TRBJ1-2): DGGITQSPKYLFRKEGQNVTLSCEQNLNHDAMYWYRQDPGQGLRLIYYSQIVNDFQKGDIAEGYSVSREKKESFPLTVTSAQKNPTAFYLCASSTWTGLLDGYTFGSGTRLTVV.

This chain's CDR3 is CASSLPGVVTDTQYF. The CDR3 DNA follows: TGTGCCAGCAGCCTCCCCGGGGTAGTAACAGATACGCAGTATTTT. V and J are TRBV5-4 and TRBJ2-3; a weak D match, TRBD2 (5 bases). The CDR3 consists of 15 residues. Germline V gene sequence: CDR1 SGHNT, CDR2 YYREEE (reference sequence). V was trimmed by 4 bases and J by 3 bases, leaving 15 bases between them.

The chain is built from TRBV7-9 and TRBJ2-1, with unresolved D. Trimming shortened V by 8 bases and J by 7 bases, and 27 bases separated the two germline ends. CDR3 length: 17 amino acids. Germline CDR1 is SEHNR and CDR2 is FQNEAQ (reference sequence). The CDR3 DNA follows: TGTGCCAGCGACCTTCTGGGGTATCCCCCCGCCAATAATGAGCAGTTCTTC. Its translation: CASDLLGYPPANNEQFF.

This rearrangement joins TRBV2 to TRBJ1-4; D may be TRBD1 (5 bases). There are 15 residues in the CDR3. V lost 6 bases and J 4 bases, leaving 15 bases between the germline ends. Germline CDR1 SNHLY, CDR2 FYNNEI. The CDR3 nucleotides read TGTGCCAGCAGCGAAAGGGGAGGAGATAATGAAAAACTGTTTTTT. It translates to CASSERGGDNEKLFF.

This clonotype has only one observation. The rearrangement joins TRBV20-1 to TRBJ2-7; 11 nucleotides agree with TRBD2. The CDR3 contains 13 residues. With V trimmed by 3 bases and J by 7 bases, 5 bases remained unmatched. The germline V gene encodes CDR1 DFQATT and CDR2 SNEGSKA (reference sequence). Here the CDR3 DNA reads TGCAGTGCTAGTAGCGGGGGGGCAAGGGAGCAGTACTTC. This codes for CSASSGGAREQYF.

The rearrangement uses TRBV24-1 and TRBJ2-3; D is unclear. Trimming took off 3 bases at V and 3 bases at J, with 12 bases between the two ends. The CDR3 spans 15 residues. Germline CDR1 KGHDR, CDR2 SFDVKD. For the CDR3, the DNA is TGTGCCACCAGTGATCAGCTGGCCCTGACAGATACGCAGTATTTT. Residues: CATSDQLALTDTQYF.

The genes are TRBV7-4 and TRBJ1-6; D gene unclear. V lost 1 base, J lost 9 bases, and 7 bases lay in between. Germline V gene data show CDR1 as SGHVT and CDR2 as SQSDAQ. The CDR3 is 13 amino acids. CDR3 sequence (DNA): TGTGCCAGCAGCTTAGAGATATTTTCACCCCTCCACTTT. Translating it yields CASSLEIFSPLHF.

The table lists this clonotype with a few counts. V is TRBV7-2 and J is TRBJ2-2, with TRBD1 matching 8 bases. Germline-derived CDR1 and CDR2 are SGHTA and FQGNSA. Losses at the gene ends were 5 bases for V and 1 base for J; bases not matched to a gene: 6. This CDR3 comprises 16 residues. CDR3 coding DNA: TGTGCCAGCAGCCCCGTCGGGACAGGGAACACCGGGGAGCTGTTTTTT. This sequence encodes CASSPVGTGNTGELFF.

The chain has TRBV6-1 and TRBJ2-3; 8 bases map to TRBD1. Losses at the gene ends were 7 bases for V and 4 bases for J; bases not matched to a gene: 4. This CDR3 comprises 13 residues. Germline V gives CDR1 MNHNS, CDR2 SASEGT. CDR3 DNA: TGTGCCAGCAACGACAGGGGCCCAGATACGCAGTATTTT. As protein: CASNDRGPDTQYF.

This clonotype was recorded a few times. The chain combines TRBV7-2 with TRBJ2-1; D perhaps matches TRBD2 (6 bases). V dropped 3 bases and J dropped 3 bases, with 9 bases sitting between them. Germline V CDR1 and CDR2: SGHTA, FQGNSA. The CDR3 loop spans 14 amino acids. This CDR3 is CASSLIGSYNEQFF. In DNA form, the CDR3 reads TGTGCCAGCAGCTTGATCGGGAGCTACAATGAGCAGTTCTTC.

Only a few counts were recorded for this clonotype. V is TRBV19 and J is TRBJ2-6; TRBD2 aligns across 7 bases. V lost 5 bases, J lost 1 base, and 17 bases stayed unmatched. Germline lookup yields CDR1 LNHDA and CDR2 SQIVND (reference sequence). The CDR3 totals 20 residues. CDR3 coding DNA: TGTGCCAGTAGTCCTCCCCCCCGGGGAGGGAGAGTATCTGGGGCCAACGTCCTGACTTTC. Its translation: CASSPPPRGGRVSGANVLTF.

There are a few counts of this clonotype. The rearrangement uses TRBV28 and TRBJ2-1; the match to TRBD2 covers 12 bases. Germline CDR1 is MDHEN and CDR2 is SYDVKM. After removal of 1 base from V and 4 bases from J, the junction contained 2 bases not matched to a gene. This CDR3 is 16 amino acids long. The CDR3 DNA reads TGTGCCAGCAGTTTATCCCTAGCGGGAGGGTACAATGAGCAGTTCTTC. Its protein is CASSLSLAGGYNEQFF.

The chain uses TRBV7-2 and TRBJ2-7, with 7 positions matching TRBD1. The length of the CDR3 is 14 residues. V dropped 5 bases and J dropped 7; count of bases not matched to a gene: 11. From germline, CDR1 is SGHTA and CDR2 FQGNSA. In nucleotides, the CDR3 is TGTGCCAGCAGCCAGGGACAGATTTTTTGGGAGCAGTACTTC. This sequence encodes CASSQGQIFWEQYF. Supplemented by reference TRBV7-2 and TRBJ2-7, the full variable domain reads GAGVSQSPSNKVTEKGKDVELRCDPISGHTALYWYRQSLGQGLEFLIYFQGNSAPDKSGLPSDRFSAERTGGSVSTLTIQRTQQEDSAVYLCASSQGQIFWEQYFGPGTRLTVT.

The chain has TRBV4-1 and TRBJ2-7; 8 nucleotides align to TRBD2. The CDR3 is 17 amino acids. Germline CDR1 and CDR2: MGHRA and YSYEKL. V lost 4 bases and J lost 6; bases outside the gene matches: 17. The CDR3, as DNA: TGCGCCAGCAGCCGAGTCCTACCGGGACTAGGGGCCCGCGAGCAGTACTTC. Residues: CASSRVLPGLGAREQYF.

This clonotype has just a few counts. The rearrangement joins TRBV4-3 to TRBJ1-3; D is unresolved. Between the trimmed V and J ends, which lost 4 bases and 4 bases, there was a span of 8 bases. The CDR3 contains 13 residues. CDR1 and CDR2 (germline): LGHNA, YSLEER. The CDR3 DNA sequence: TGCGCCAGCAGCCCCAATGAGGGAAACACCATATATTTT. This sequence encodes CASSPNEGNTIYF.

This chain connects TRBV5-1 to TRBJ1-1; weak D call: TRBD1 (6 bases). Germline CDR1 and CDR2: SGHRS and YFSETQ. The CDR3 spans 15 residues. V lost 4 bases, J lost 1 base, and 14 bases lay in between. This CDR3 is CASSPYRETNTEAFF. Here the CDR3 DNA reads TGCGCCAGCAGCCCCTACAGGGAGACGAACACTGAAGCTTTCTTT.